These 7 T cell receptor beta chains share one sample of origin, sequenced in a study of blood T cell repertoires in COVID-19. TCRdb's copy holds only in-frame clones and misses some; the assay was immunoSEQ multiplex PCR. This table holds about 200,000 clones, 80% to 95% found once. Material for sequencing was peripheral blood. The receptors derive from a man aged 60 to 69 with COVID-19, enrolled during active disease.

The chain joins TRBV21-1 to TRBJ1-2; the D call of TRBD1 is as the table states it, not checked on the DNA. TRBV21-1 is a pseudogene locus. The CDR3 is 15 amino acids. In nucleotides, the CDR3 is TGTGCCAGCAGCAAAACCCAGGACAGGAATTCTGGCTACACCTTC. Protein product: CASSKTQDRNSGYTF.

The chain combines TRBV14 with TRBJ2-7, with D possibly TRBD2 on 5 matching bases. Germline CDR1 is SGHDN and CDR2 is FVKESK. V was clipped by 2 bases and J by 9 bases, with 14 bases between them. The CDR3 loop spans 13 amino acids. CDR3: CASSQFPGGGQYF. In DNA, the CDR3 is TGTGCCAGCAGCCAATTTCCGGGTGGAGGGCAGTACTTC.

The chain links TRBV19 to TRBJ2-1; weak D call: TRBD2 (5 bases). There are 14 residues in the CDR3. The germline gives CDR1 LNHDA, CDR2 SQIVND (reference sequence). Trimming removed 5 bases from V and 4 bases from J, with 12 bases in between. CDR3: CASSRGNQYNEQFF. CDR3 bases: TGTGCCAGTAGTCGGGGAAATCAGTACAATGAGCAGTTCTTC.

The CDR3 nucleotides read TGCGCCAGCAGCTTGGGGGACATACCGGAAAAACTGTTTTTT. This translates into CASSLGDIPEKLFF. The J gene is TRBJ1-4, the V gene TRBV5-1; possible D gene TRBD1, 6 bases. Germline loops: CDR1 SGHRS, CDR2 YFSETQ. V was trimmed by 0 bases and J by 8 bases, leaving 11 bases between them. The CDR3 extends over 14 amino acids. Variable domain in full (rest from reference TRBV5-1 and TRBJ1-4): KAGVTQTPRYLIKTRGQQVTLSCSPISGHRSVSWYQQTPGQGLQFLFEYFSETQRNKGNFPGRFSGRQFSNSRSEMNVSTLELGDSALYLCASSLGDIPEKLFFGSGTQLSVL.

This chain links TRBV3-1 (or the pseudogene TRBV3-2) with TRBJ2-1, with TRBD2 matching 12 bases. The CDR3 contains 20 residues. The trim removed 1 base at V and 1 base at J, leaving 11 bases unmatched. CDR1 LGHDT and CDR2 YNNKEL come from the germline V gene (reference sequence). The DNA of the CDR3 is TGTGCCAGCAGCCAAGGCGCCTCGCTACTAGCGGGAGGTTCCTACAATGAGCAGTTCTTC. The encoded protein is CASSQGASLLAGGSYNEQFF.

This clone showed up just once. The V and J genes are TRBV7-2 and TRBJ2-3; 7 bases line up with TRBD1. The CDR3 spans 15 residues. The trim removed 5 bases at V and 4 bases at J, leaving 9 bases unmatched. Germline V gene data show CDR1 as SGHTA and CDR2 as FQGNSA. CDR3 coding DNA: TGTGCCAGCAGCCCCCGGGACAGTTTTGCAGATACGCAGTATTTT. Its protein is CASSPRDSFADTQYF.

The V gene is TRBV7-9, the J gene TRBJ1-1, with 7 bases identical to TRBD1. CDR3 length equals 14 residues. V was clipped by 5 bases and J by 2 bases; unmatched bases: 5. Germline V lookup: CDR1 SEHNR, CDR2 FQNEAQ (reference sequence). CDR3 sequence: CASSPGTANTEAFF. The CDR3 DNA reads TGTGCCAGCAGCCCCGGGACAGCAAACACTGAAGCTTTCTTT.